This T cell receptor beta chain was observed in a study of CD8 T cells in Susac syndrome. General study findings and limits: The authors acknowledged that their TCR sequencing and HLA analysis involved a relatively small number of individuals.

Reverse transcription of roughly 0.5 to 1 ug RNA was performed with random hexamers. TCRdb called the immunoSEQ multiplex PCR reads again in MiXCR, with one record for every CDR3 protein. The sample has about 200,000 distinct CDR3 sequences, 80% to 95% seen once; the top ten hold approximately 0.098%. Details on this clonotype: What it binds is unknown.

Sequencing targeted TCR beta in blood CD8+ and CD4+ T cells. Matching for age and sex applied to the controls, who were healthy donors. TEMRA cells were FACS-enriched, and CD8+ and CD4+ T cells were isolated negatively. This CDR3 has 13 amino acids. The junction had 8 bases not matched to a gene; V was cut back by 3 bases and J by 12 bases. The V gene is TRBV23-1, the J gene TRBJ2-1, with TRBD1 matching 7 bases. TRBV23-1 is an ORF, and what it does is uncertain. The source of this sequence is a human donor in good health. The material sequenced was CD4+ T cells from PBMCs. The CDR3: CASSHAETGRQFF. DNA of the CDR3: TGCGCCAGCAGTCATGCGGAGACAGGGAGGCAGTTCTTC.